The next 27 T cell receptor beta chains were all read from a single sample in a study of blood T cells in healthy people across ages. Through a sample-barcoded 5' primer and a J-beta primer mix, a second PCR was run for about 6 to 12 cycles. TCRdb reprocessed the 5' RACE reads with MiXCR, giving one entry per CDR3 protein. This table holds roughly 680,000 distinct CDR3 sequences, 49% found once. The sequencing input was blood. These receptor sequences come from an older woman in good health.

CDR3 loop: CASSYSEKIQGFIYEQYF. The CDR3, as DNA: TGTGCCAGCAGTTATAGCGAAAAAATACAGGGGTTCATCTACGAGCAGTACTTC. The chain links TRBV6-2 or TRBV6-3 to TRBJ2-7; 7 positions agree with TRBD1. J gave up 3 bases and V 3 bases, and 17 bases lay outside the gene matches. The CDR3 extends over 18 amino acids. The germline gives CDR1 MNHEY, CDR2 SVGEGT.

The chain combines TRBV7-2 with TRBJ2-7; the match to TRBD2 covers 9 bases. This CDR3 has 14 residues. Germline-derived CDR1 and CDR2 are SGHTA and FQGNSA. After removal of 4 bases from V and 2 bases from J, the junction contained 3 bases not matched to a gene. This CDR3 reads CASSSLAGPYEQYF. CDR3 nucleotide sequence: TGTGCCAGCAGCTCGCTAGCGGGACCCTACGAGCAGTACTTC. Based on the CDR3 plus reference TRBV7-2 and TRBJ2-7, the full variable domain is GAGVSQSPSNKVTEKGKDVELRCDPISGHTALYWYRQSLGQGLEFLIYFQGNSAPDKSGLPSDRFSAERTGGSVSTLTIQRTQQEDSAVYLCASSSLAGPYEQYFGPGTRLTVT.

The chain carries TRBV11-1 and TRBJ2-1; D assignment may be TRBD1 or TRBD2 (6 bases each). Trimming cost V 5 bases and J 9 bases, with 14 bases left between them. The CDR3 is 13 residues long. Looked up from germline, CDR1 is SGHAT and CDR2 is FQDESV (reference sequence). CDR3 nucleotide sequence: TGTGCCAGCAGCCGGAGGGGGGCCGGTGAGCAGTTCTTC. Translating it yields CASSRRGAGEQFF.

This chain's CDR3 is CASSWTGSNEQFF. As DNA, the CDR3 is TGTGCCAGCAGTTGGACAGGGAGCAATGAGCAGTTCTTC. V is TRBV6-4 and J is TRBJ2-1, with 8 bases lining up with TRBD1. V lost 5 bases, J lost 6 bases, and 3 bases stayed unmatched. CDR3 size: 13 residues. The germline V gene encodes CDR1 MRHNA and CDR2 SNTAGT.

This clonotype was seen repeatedly, ten times or more. The CDR3 DNA follows: TGCAGTGCCAACCCCTATAGCAATCAGCCCCAGCATTTT. This sequence encodes CSANPYSNQPQHF. The V call is TRBV20-1, the J call TRBJ1-5; D is unresolved. Trimming shortened V by 6 bases and J by 0 bases, and 9 bases separated the two germline ends. The CDR3 is made up of 13 amino acids. CDR1 DFQATT and CDR2 SNEGSKA come from the germline V gene (reference sequence).

The chain uses TRBV20-1 and TRBJ2-3, with no clear D. The V and J ends lost 5 bases and 5 bases respectively, with 8 bases between them. The CDR3 covers 11 residues. Looked up from germline, CDR1 is DFQATT and CDR2 is SNEGSKA (reference sequence). The CDR3 sequence: CSAPYKDTQYF. The CDR3 nucleotides read TGCAGTGCTCCTTATAAAGATACGCAGTATTTT.

This clonotype was seen more than once but under ten times. The chain links TRBV10-3 to TRBJ1-2; 8 bases fit TRBD1. CDR3 size: 15 residues. V lost 4 bases to trimming and J lost 6 bases; unmatched junction nucleotides: 10. Germline CDR1 reads ENHRY; CDR2 reads SYGVKD. The CDR3 loop is CAISVSQGATDGYTF. For the CDR3, the DNA is TGTGCCATCAGTGTGAGTCAGGGGGCTACGGATGGCTACACCTTC.

This chain connects TRBV6-2 or TRBV6-3 to TRBJ2-1; TRBD2 aligns across 10 bases. The junction had 3 bases not matched to a gene; V was cut back by 3 bases and J by 1 base. This CDR3 is 16 amino acids long. Germline CDR1 reads MNHEY; CDR2 reads SVGEGT. Written as DNA, the CDR3 is TGTGCCAGCAGTTATATTAGCGGGAGGTCCTACAATGAGCAGTTCTTC. Translation gives CASSYISGRSYNEQFF.

The genes are TRBV20-1 and TRBJ2-6, with D perhaps TRBD1 (6 bases). With 6 bases removed from V and 2 bases from J, the gap between germline ends came to 14 bases. Germline CDR1 and CDR2: DFQATT and SNEGSKA (reference sequence). CDR3 length: 15 amino acids. The CDR3 loop reads CSARRGSTGANVLTF. In DNA form, the CDR3 reads TGCAGTGCGCGCAGGGGATCTACTGGGGCCAACGTCCTGACTTTC.

The V and J genes are TRBV29-1 and TRBJ2-4; D gene uncertain. CDR1 and CDR2 (germline): SQVTM, ANQGSEA. CDR3 length equals 12 residues. V was trimmed by 4 bases and J by 1 base, leaving 5 bases between them. This CDR3 is CSVVGAKNIQYF. CDR3 nucleotide sequence: TGCAGCGTTGTTGGGGCCAAAAACATTCAGTACTTC.

The rearrangement joins TRBV9 to TRBJ1-6; D not resolved. The germline V gene encodes CDR1 SGDLS and CDR2 YYNGEE. The CDR3 totals 14 residues. V dropped 4 bases and J dropped 14 bases, with 19 bases sitting between them. DNA for the CDR3: TGTGCCAGCAGCTCAGCTGCGAGAGCCGCGACCCTCCACTTT. Translating it yields CASSSAARAATLHF.

The CDR3: CASSLFLHNNEQFF. Here the CDR3 DNA reads TGTGCCAGCAGTTTGTTCCTCCACAACAATGAGCAGTTCTTC. V and J are TRBV27 and TRBJ2-1; D not resolved. CDR1 and CDR2 from the germline V gene are MNHEY and SMNVEV (reference sequence). Trimming took off 3 bases at V and 5 bases at J, with 11 bases between the two ends. This CDR3 region has 14 residues.

This clonotype was seen a few times. The rearrangement uses TRBV28 and TRBJ1-2; the match to TRBD1 covers 7 bases. Trimming cost V 5 bases and J 8 bases; bases outside gene matches: 8. This CDR3 spans 13 amino acids. The V gene's germline CDR1 is MDHEN and CDR2 SYDVKM. In DNA, the CDR3 is TGTGCCAGCAGTCCGGACAGGCCCGGGGGCTACACCTTC. Protein sequence: CASSPDRPGGYTF.

The gene calls are TRBV6-2 or TRBV6-3 and TRBJ2-7; tentatively, D is TRBD2 (6 bases). Trimming pared 2 bases from V and 3 bases from J, leaving 23 bases between. CDR1 and CDR2 (germline): MNHEY, SVGEGT. This CDR3 contains 18 residues. CDR3: CASSYQGGTLRPFYEQYF. The CDR3 nucleotides are TGTGCCAGCAGTTACCAAGGCGGGACTTTGAGGCCGTTCTACGAGCAGTACTTC.

This chain links TRBV20-1 with TRBJ2-7; perhaps TRBD1 as D (6 bases). V was pared by 0 bases and J by 0 bases, with 15 bases between. The germline gives CDR1 DFQATT, CDR2 SNEGSKA (reference sequence). CDR3 length: 16 residues. The CDR3 DNA is TGCAGTGCTAGAGATCTTTGGGGGCATAGCTCCTACGAGCAGTACTTC. It encodes CSARDLWGHSSYEQYF.

This chain connects TRBV2 to TRBJ1-5; D is uncertain. The V end was cut by 2 bases, the J end by 6 bases, with 5 bases between. CDR3 length: 12 residues. From germline, CDR1 is SNHLY and CDR2 FYNNEI. CDR3 sequence reads: CASSEFTQPQHF. In DNA form, the CDR3 reads TGTGCCAGCAGTGAATTCACTCAGCCCCAGCATTTT.

The chain couples TRBV5-1 to TRBJ2-3, with 8 nucleotides matching TRBD2. V shed 6 bases and J 2 bases; nucleotides not matched to a gene: 8. The CDR3 is made up of 15 amino acids. Germline lookup yields CDR1 SGHRS and CDR2 YFSETQ. The CDR3 DNA follows: TGCGCCAGCACCCTAAGCGGGAGTCCCACAGATACGCAGTATTTT. This sequence encodes CASTLSGSPTDTQYF.

In this sample, this clonotype turned up a few times. The rearrangement joins TRBV6-2 or TRBV6-3 to TRBJ2-1; D not resolved. The germline V gene has CDR1 MNHEY and CDR2 SVGEGT. The CDR3 totals 12 residues. Trimming stripped 4 bases from V and 2 bases from J, with 3 bases between. CDR3 coding DNA: TGTGCCAGCAGTTCCGCCTACAATGAGCAGTTCTTC. Amino acids: CASSSAYNEQFF.

The rearrangement joins TRBV4-2 to TRBJ2-1; tentative D call: TRBD2 (6 bases). Germline values: CDR1 LGHNA, CDR2 YNFKEQ. The CDR3 spans 13 residues. Between the trimmed V and J ends, which lost 4 bases and 6 bases, there was a span of 10 bases. The CDR3 nucleotides are TGTGCCAGCAGCCGAGGACTACCCAATGAGCAGTTCTTC. This gives the protein CASSRGLPNEQFF.

V is TRBV4-2 and J is TRBJ2-7, with 11 bases lining up with TRBD2. The DNA end is a closer match to TRBJ2-5, so the J assignment may be wrong. Germline loops: CDR1 LGHNA, CDR2 YNFKEQ. The CDR3 extends over 17 amino acids. In DNA form, the CDR3 reads TGTGCCAGCAGCCAAGAAGGGGGGACTAGCGGTAAACAGACCCAGTACTTC. This gives the protein CASSQEGGTSGKQTQYF.

V usage is TRBV15 and J usage is TRBJ2-1; either TRBD1 or TRBD2 may supply D (5 bases each). Germline CDR1 and CDR2: LNHNV and YYDKDF (reference sequence). The CDR3 extends over 15 amino acids. V was trimmed by 2 bases and J by 6 bases, leaving 14 bases between them. This CDR3 is CATSRPRGETNEQFF. The CDR3 DNA reads as TGTGCCACCAGCAGACCCAGAGGGGAGACCAATGAGCAGTTCTTC.

The chain is built from TRBV28 and TRBJ1-2; no definite D call. The CDR3 has 16 amino acids. Per germline, CDR1 MDHEN and CDR2 SYDVKM. V was clipped by 5 bases and J by 7 bases, with 23 bases between them. The CDR3, as DNA: TGTGCCAGCAGTCCAACTGGGTCTCTGGCCCTAGTTGGCTACACCTTC. Amino acid sequence: CASSPTGSLALVGYTF.

The chain is built from TRBV5-1 and TRBJ1-6; D remains ambiguous. The V and J ends lost 5 bases and 0 bases respectively, with 6 bases between them. The CDR3 runs 14 residues. From germline, CDR1 is SGHRS and CDR2 YFSETQ. DNA for the CDR3: TGCGCCAGCAGTAGTTCCTCCTATAATTCACCCCTCCACTTT. Translating it yields CASSSSSYNSPLHF.

J is TRBJ1-3 and V is TRBV29-1; unclear D gene. Trimming stripped 3 bases from V and 0 bases from J, with 9 bases between. There are 14 residues in the CDR3. CDR1 is SQVTM and CDR2 is ANQGSEA in the germline V gene. The CDR3 region is CSVEFPNSGNTIYF. The CDR3 DNA reads TGCAGCGTTGAGTTTCCGAACTCTGGAAACACCATATATTTT.

The rearrangement links TRBV28 to TRBJ2-5; TRBD2 matches at 9 bases. Germline V lookup: CDR1 MDHEN, CDR2 SYDVKM. The CDR3 is 15 amino acids. Trimming at V came to 3 bases and at J to 5 bases, leaving 7 bases not matched to a gene. This chain's CDR3 is CASSFVLAGSETQYF. In DNA form, the CDR3 reads TGTGCCAGCAGTTTCGTACTAGCGGGCTCGGAGACCCAGTACTTC.

This clonotype has just a few counts. The V and J genes are TRBV20-1 and TRBJ2-5, with TRBD1 matching over 8 bases. Germline V lookup: CDR1 DFQATT, CDR2 SNEGSKA (reference sequence). V dropped 4 bases and J dropped 9; count of bases not matched to a gene: 13. The CDR3 covers 14 residues. CDR3 sequence: CSATTTGARVAQYF. The CDR3 nucleotides read TGCAGTGCTACAACGACAGGGGCGCGGGTGGCCCAGTACTTC.

This clonotype was detected a few times. One end of the junction is discordant with germline, which a read error may explain. The V call is TRBV20-1, the J call TRBJ2-5; TRBD1 matches at 8 bases. Germline CDR1 reads DFQATT; CDR2 reads SNEGSKA (reference sequence). This CDR3 is built from 13 residues. CDR3 protein: CSARADRVGEQYF. CDR3 in DNA: TGTAGTGCTAGGGCGGACAGGGTGGGGGAGCAGTACTTC.